These 5 T cell receptor beta chains were all obtained from the same sample, sequenced in a study of molecular identifiers for immune sequencing clone quantification. TCRdb called the PCR reads again in MiXCR, with one record for every CDR3 protein. The sample includes about 630,000 distinct CDR3 sequences, roughly 25% of them seen just once. Material for sequencing was naive CD8+ T cells from blood, with Jurkat cell RNA spiked in. Subset given: FACS-sorted CD8+CD4-CCR7+CD45RA+ naive T cells. These receptors were collected from a human donor in good health. Some libraries in this study had Jurkat cell RNA spiked in.

This clonotype was detected many times. The chain carries TRBV5-4 and TRBJ1-4, with TRBD1 matching 7 bases. The V gene end was trimmed by 3 bases and the J gene end by 4 bases; junction bases not matched to a gene: 3. Germline V CDR1 and CDR2: SGHNT, YYREEE (reference sequence). The CDR3 covers 14 residues. The CDR3 region has the DNA TGTGCCAGCAGCTCGGGACAGATTAATGAAAAACTGTTTTTT. This translates into CASSSGQINEKLFF.

This chain links TRBV11-3 with TRBJ2-3; D not certain. The CDR3 contains 16 residues. Germline V lookup: CDR1 SGHNT, CDR2 YENEEA. Trimming took 7 bases from V and 0 from J, leaving 17 bases between them. This chain's CDR3 is CASNFARNSSTDTQYF. In DNA, the CDR3 is TGTGCCAGCAACTTCGCAAGAAACTCTAGCACAGATACGCAGTATTTT.

A few counts support this clonotype. The chain has TRBV4-2 and TRBJ2-1, with TRBD2 identical over 9 bases. After removal of 0 bases from V and 7 bases from J, the junction contained 4 bases not matched to a gene. The CDR3 is 15 residues long. Per the germline V gene, CDR1 is LGHNA and CDR2 is YNFKEQ. This CDR3 reads CASSQEGGRGNEQFF. For the CDR3, the DNA is TGTGCCAGCAGCCAAGAGGGCGGGAGGGGAAATGAGCAGTTCTTC.

Concerning this clonotype itself: A much larger clone differs by one base, so this may be a read error. V is TRBV7-9 and J is TRBJ1-1; D is uncertain. CDR1 and CDR2 from the germline V gene are SEHNR and FQNEAQ (reference sequence). The CDR3 spans 12 residues. The DNA of the CDR3 is TGTGCCAGCAGCCTTATGAGTACTGAAGCTTCCTTT. It encodes CASSLMSTEASF.

This clonotype appeared many times. The J gene is TRBJ2-3, the V gene TRBV4-3; 8 nucleotides align to TRBD2. Germline CDR1 and CDR2: LGHNA and YSLEER. CDR3 length equals 16 residues. V gave up 0 bases and J gave up 0 bases; unmatched junction bases: 2. CDR3 region: CASSQESSGSTDTQYF. CDR3 DNA sequence: TGCGCCAGCAGCCAAGAGTCTAGCGGGAGCACAGATACGCAGTATTTT.